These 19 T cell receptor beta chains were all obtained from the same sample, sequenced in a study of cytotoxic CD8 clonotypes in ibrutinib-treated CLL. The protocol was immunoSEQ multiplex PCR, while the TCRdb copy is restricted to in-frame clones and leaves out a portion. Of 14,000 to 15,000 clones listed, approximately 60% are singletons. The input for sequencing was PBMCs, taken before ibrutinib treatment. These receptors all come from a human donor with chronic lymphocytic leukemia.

The CDR3 bases are TGTGCCAGCAGCTTAGGGCTACAGGGACGGAATTCACCCCTCCACTTT. It specifies CASSLGLQGRNSPLHF. The V gene is TRBV7-7, the J gene TRBJ1-6, with D perhaps matching TRBD1 (6 bases). This CDR3 region has 16 residues. With 1 base removed from V and 7 bases from J, the gap between germline ends came to 14 bases. CDR1 and CDR2 (germline): SSHAT, FNYEAQ (reference sequence).

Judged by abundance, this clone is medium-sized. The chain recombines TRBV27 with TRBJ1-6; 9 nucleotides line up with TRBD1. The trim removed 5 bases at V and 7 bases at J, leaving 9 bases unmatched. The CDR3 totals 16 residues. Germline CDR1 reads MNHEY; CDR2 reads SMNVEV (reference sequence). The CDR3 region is CASSITTGGSNSPLHF. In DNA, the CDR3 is TGTGCCAGCAGTATAACGACAGGGGGTAGCAATTCACCCCTCCACTTT.

CDR3 nucleotides: TGTGCCAGCAGTTTAGACCGGGGGGGCCAACTCCACACTGAAGCTTTCTTT. Translated, it gives CASSLDRGGQLHTEAFF. The chain links TRBV28 to TRBJ1-1; weak D call: TRBD1 (6 bases). The CDR3 has 17 amino acids. V lost 2 bases, J lost 3 bases, and 19 bases lay in between. Germline V gene lookup returns CDR1 MDHEN and CDR2 SYDVKM. The full variable domain, completed using reference TRBV28 and TRBJ1-1, is DVKVTQSSRYLVKRTGEKVFLECVQDMDHENMFWYRQDPGLGLRLIYFSYDVKMKEKGDIPEGYSVSREKKERFSLILESASTNQTSMYLCASSLDRGGQLHTEAFFGQGTRLTVV.

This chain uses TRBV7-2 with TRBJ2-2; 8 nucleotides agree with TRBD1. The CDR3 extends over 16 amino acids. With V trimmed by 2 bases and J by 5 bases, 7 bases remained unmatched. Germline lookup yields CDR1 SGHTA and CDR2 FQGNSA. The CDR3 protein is CASSLRTGYSTGELFF. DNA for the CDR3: TGTGCCAGCAGCTTAAGGACAGGGTATTCGACCGGGGAGCTGTTTTTT.

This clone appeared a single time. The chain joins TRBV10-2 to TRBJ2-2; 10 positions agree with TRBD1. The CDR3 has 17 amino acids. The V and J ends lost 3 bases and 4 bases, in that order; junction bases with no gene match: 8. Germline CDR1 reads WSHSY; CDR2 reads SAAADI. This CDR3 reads CASSDLGGTGVTGELFF. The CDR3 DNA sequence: TGCGCCAGCAGTGATTTGGGCGGGACAGGGGTCACCGGGGAGCTGTTTTTT.

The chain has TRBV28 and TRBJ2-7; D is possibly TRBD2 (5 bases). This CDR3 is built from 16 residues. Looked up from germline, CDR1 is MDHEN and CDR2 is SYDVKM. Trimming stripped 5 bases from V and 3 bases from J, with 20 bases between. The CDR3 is CASSRPRRAANYEQYF. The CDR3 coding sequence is TGTGCCAGCAGTCGGCCCCGGCGGGCCGCAAACTACGAGCAGTACTTC.

The CDR3: CASSWLGGGYNEQFF. The CDR3 nucleotides are TGTGCCAGTAGTTGGTTAGGGGGGGGCTACAATGAGCAGTTCTTC. V gene TRBV19 combines with J gene TRBJ2-1; D is perhaps TRBD2 (7 bases). V was shortened by 5 bases and J by 3 bases, with 14 bases between the two germline ends. Germline CDR1 LNHDA, CDR2 SQIVND (reference sequence). The CDR3 runs 15 residues.

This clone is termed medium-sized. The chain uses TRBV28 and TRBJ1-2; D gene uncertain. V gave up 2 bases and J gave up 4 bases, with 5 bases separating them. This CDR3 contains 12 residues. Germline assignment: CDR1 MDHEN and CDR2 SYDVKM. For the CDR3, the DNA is TGTGCCAGCAGTTTAACCCTCTATGGCTACACCTTC. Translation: CASSLTLYGYTF.

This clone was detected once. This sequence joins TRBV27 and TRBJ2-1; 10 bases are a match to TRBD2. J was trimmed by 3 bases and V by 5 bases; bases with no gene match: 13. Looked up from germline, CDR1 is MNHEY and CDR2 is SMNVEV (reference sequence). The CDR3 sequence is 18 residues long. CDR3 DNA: TGTGCCAGCAGTCTCTTAAGCGGGAGGGCCCATTACTACAATGAGCAGTTCTTC. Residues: CASSLLSGRAHYYNEQFF.

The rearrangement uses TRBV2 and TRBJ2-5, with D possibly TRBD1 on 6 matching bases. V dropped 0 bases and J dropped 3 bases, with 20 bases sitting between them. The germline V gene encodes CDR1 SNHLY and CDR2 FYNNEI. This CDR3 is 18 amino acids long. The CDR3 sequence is CASSEAGVAVRGEETQYF. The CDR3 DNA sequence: TGTGCCAGCAGTGAAGCGGGGGTCGCGGTCAGGGGCGAAGAGACCCAGTACTTC.

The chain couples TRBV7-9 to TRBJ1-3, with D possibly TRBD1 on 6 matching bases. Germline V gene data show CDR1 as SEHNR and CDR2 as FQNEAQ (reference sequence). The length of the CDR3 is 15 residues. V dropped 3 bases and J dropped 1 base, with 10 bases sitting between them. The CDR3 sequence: CASSLDRSSGNTIYF. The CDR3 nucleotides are TGTGCCAGCAGCTTGGACAGATCTTCTGGAAACACCATATATTTT.

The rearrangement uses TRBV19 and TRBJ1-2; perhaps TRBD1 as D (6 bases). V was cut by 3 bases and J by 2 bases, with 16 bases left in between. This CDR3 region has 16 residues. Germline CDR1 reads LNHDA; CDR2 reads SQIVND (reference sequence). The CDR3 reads CASSIAKGQGNYGYTF. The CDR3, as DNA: TGTGCCAGTAGTATTGCGAAAGGGCAGGGGAACTATGGCTACACCTTC.

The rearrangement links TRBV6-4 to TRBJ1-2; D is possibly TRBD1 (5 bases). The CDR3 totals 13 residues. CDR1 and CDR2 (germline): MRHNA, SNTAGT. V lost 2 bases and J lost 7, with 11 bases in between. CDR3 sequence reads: CASSDIGAGGYTF. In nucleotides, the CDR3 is TGTGCCAGCAGTGACATTGGGGCAGGTGGCTACACCTTC.

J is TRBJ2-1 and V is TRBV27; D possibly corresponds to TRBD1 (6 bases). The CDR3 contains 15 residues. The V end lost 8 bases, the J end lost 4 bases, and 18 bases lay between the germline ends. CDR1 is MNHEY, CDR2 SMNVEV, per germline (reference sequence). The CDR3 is CASRSVGQKYNEQFF. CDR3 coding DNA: TGTGCCAGCCGAAGCGTCGGACAGAAGTACAATGAGCAGTTCTTC.

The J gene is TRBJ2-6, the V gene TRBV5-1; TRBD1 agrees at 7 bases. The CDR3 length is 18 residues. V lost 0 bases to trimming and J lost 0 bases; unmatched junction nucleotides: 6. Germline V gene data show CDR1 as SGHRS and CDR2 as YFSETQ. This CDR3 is CASSLAGTAASGANVLTF. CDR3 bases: TGCGCCAGCAGCTTGGCCGGGACAGCCGCCTCTGGGGCCAACGTCCTGACTTTC.

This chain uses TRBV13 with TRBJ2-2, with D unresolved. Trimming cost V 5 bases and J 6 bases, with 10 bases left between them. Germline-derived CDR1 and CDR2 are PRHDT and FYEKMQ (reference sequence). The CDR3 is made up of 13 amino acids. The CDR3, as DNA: TGTGCCAGCAGCCGAACCCTAGCCGGGGAGCTGTTTTTT. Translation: CASSRTLAGELFF.

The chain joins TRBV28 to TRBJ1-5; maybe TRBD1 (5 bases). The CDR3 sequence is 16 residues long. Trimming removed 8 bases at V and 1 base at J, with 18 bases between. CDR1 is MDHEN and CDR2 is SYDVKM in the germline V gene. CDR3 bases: TGTGCCAGCGGACCAAATCAGGGTGGAAGCAATCAGCCCCAGCATTTT. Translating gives CASGPNQGGSNQPQHF.

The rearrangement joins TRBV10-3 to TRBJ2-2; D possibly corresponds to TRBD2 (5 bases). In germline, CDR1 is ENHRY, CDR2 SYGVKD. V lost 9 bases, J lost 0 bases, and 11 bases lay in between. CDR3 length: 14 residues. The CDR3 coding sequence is TGTGCCATAGCCACCGGGACGAACACCGGGGAGCTGTTTTTT. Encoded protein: CAIATGTNTGELFF.

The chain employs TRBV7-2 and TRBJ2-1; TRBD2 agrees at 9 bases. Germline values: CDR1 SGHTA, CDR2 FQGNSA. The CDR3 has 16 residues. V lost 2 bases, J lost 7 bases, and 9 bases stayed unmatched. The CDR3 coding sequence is TGTGCCAGCAGCTTATTTAGCGGGAGAAGGGTAAATGAGCAGTTCTTC. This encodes CASSLFSGRRVNEQFF. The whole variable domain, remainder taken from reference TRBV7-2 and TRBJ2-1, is GAGVSQSPSNKVTEKGKDVELRCDPISGHTALYWYRQSLGQGLEFLIYFQGNSAPDKSGLPSDRFSAERTGGSVSTLTIQRTQQEDSAVYLCASSLFSGRRVNEQFFGPGTRLTVL.